These 9 T cell receptor beta chains share one sample of origin, sequenced in a study of T cells after yellow fever vaccination. TCRdb passed the 5' RACE reads through MiXCR, listing each CDR3 protein once. The table has 350,000 to 450,000 distinct CDR3 sequences, around 6.4% seen once. The specimen comprised PBMCs, sampled 5 days after the yellow fever booster vaccination. These receptors were collected from a man aged 25 to 40 who received the YFV17D yellow fever vaccine.

This clonotype was detected only a few times. This sequence joins TRBV12-3 or TRBV12-4 and TRBJ2-1; 10 bases are shared with TRBD2. V lost 3 bases to trimming and J lost 7 bases; unmatched junction nucleotides: 9. This CDR3 has 16 residues. The CDR3 loop reads CASSFGASGSGNEQFF. As DNA, the CDR3 is TGTGCCAGCAGTTTCGGCGCTAGCGGGAGTGGGAATGAGCAGTTCTTC.

This clonotype was recorded at least ten times. This chain uses TRBV5-8 with TRBJ2-4; 7 bases are shared with TRBD1. Germline CDR1 and CDR2: SGHTS and YDEGEE. The CDR3 contains 15 residues. Germline trimming cut 0 bases from V and 7 bases from J; bases unmatched to any gene: 7. The CDR3 region has the DNA TGTGCCAGCAGCTTGGAGGGGACAGCCCCCAACATTCAGTACTTC. This gives the protein CASSLEGTAPNIQYF.

At least ten counts were recorded for this clonotype. This chain connects TRBV10-2 to TRBJ2-7; no reliable D call. V was pared by 2 bases and J by 1 base, with 3 bases between. The germline V gene encodes CDR1 WSHSY and CDR2 SAAADI. The CDR3 is made up of 12 amino acids. The CDR3 coding sequence is TGCGCCAGCAGTGAGATTTCCTACGAGCAGTACTTC. Translating gives CASSEISYEQYF.

This clonotype occurred many times. The chain has TRBV7-2 and TRBJ2-7; TRBD1 matches 12 bases. V shed 8 bases, J shed 4 bases, and the junction held 6 bases outside the gene matches. Germline CDR1 reads SGHTA; CDR2 reads FQGNSA. This CDR3 contains 14 residues. The CDR3 DNA reads as TGTGCCAGCGGACCGGGACAGGGGGCTTACGAGCAGTACTTC. Translation: CASGPGQGAYEQYF. Full variable domain (missing parts from reference TRBV7-2 and TRBJ2-7): GAGVSQSPSNKVTEKGKDVELRCDPISGHTALYWYRQSLGQGLEFLIYFQGNSAPDKSGLPSDRFSAERTGGSVSTLTIQRTQQEDSAVYLCASGPGQGAYEQYFGPGTRLTVT.

The V gene is TRBV10-3, the J gene TRBJ2-1; D unclear. With 5 bases removed from V and 3 bases from J, the gap between germline ends came to 11 bases. Germline V gives CDR1 ENHRY, CDR2 SYGVKD. The CDR3 loop spans 14 amino acids. The CDR3 coding sequence is TGTGCCATCAGTAGCTTCGGGCGCTACAATGAGCAGTTCTTC. Translation gives CAISSFGRYNEQFF.

The sample holds many counts of this clonotype. The chain links TRBV28 to TRBJ2-5; the D gene is possibly TRBD1 (5 bases). Germline V CDR1 and CDR2: MDHEN, SYDVKM. The CDR3 length is 13 residues. Trimming pared 5 bases from V and 5 bases from J, leaving 12 bases between. CDR3 bases: TGTGCCAGCAGTCGCCAGGGCATGGAGACCCAGTACTTC. It codes for CASSRQGMETQYF.

This clonotype was seen only a few times. The V call is TRBV10-3, the J call TRBJ1-1; 8 bases are shared with TRBD1. Looked up from germline, CDR1 is ENHRY and CDR2 is SYGVKD. CDR3 size: 15 residues. After removal of 2 bases from V and 5 bases from J, the junction contained 7 bases not matched to a gene. The CDR3 DNA reads as TGTGCCATCAGTGAGCTAAGGACAGGGTCTACTGAAGCTTTCTTT. It is translated as CAISELRTGSTEAFF.

Only a few counts were recorded for this clonotype. This sequence joins TRBV29-1 and TRBJ2-7; 8 nucleotides match TRBD1. CDR3 size: 13 residues. CDR1 SQVTM and CDR2 ANQGSEA come from the germline V gene. V dropped 7 bases and J dropped 4; count of bases not matched to a gene: 9. CDR3: CSALTGDGYEQYF. The DNA for the CDR3 is TGCAGCGCCCTGACAGGGGATGGATACGAGCAGTACTTC.

In this sample, this clonotype turned up a few times. The chain joins TRBV19 to TRBJ2-7; no firm D call. This CDR3 contains 13 residues. Deletions cut 5 bases from V and 5 bases from J, with 13 bases between. Germline V lookup: CDR1 LNHDA, CDR2 SQIVND (reference sequence). The CDR3, as DNA: TGTGCCAGTAGTGACCGGGCTGGAGACGAGCAGTACTTC. It codes for CASSDRAGDEQYF. The full variable domain, with the rest looked up from reference TRBV19 and TRBJ2-7, is DGGITQSPKYLFRKEGQNVTLSCEQNLNHDAMYWYRQDPGQGLRLIYYSQIVNDFQKGDIAEGYSVSREKKESFPLTVTSAQKNPTAFYLCASSDRAGDEQYFGPGTRLTVT.